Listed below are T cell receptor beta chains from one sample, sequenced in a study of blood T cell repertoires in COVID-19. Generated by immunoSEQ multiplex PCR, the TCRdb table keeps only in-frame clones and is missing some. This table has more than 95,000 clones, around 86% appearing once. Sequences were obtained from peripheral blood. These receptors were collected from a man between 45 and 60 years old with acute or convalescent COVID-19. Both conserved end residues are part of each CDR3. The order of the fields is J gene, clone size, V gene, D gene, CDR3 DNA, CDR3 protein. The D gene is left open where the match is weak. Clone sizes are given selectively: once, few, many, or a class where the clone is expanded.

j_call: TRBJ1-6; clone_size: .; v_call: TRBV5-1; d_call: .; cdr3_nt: TGCGCCAGCAGCTTGTTGTTAAATTCACCCCTCCACTTT; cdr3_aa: CASSLLLNSPLHF
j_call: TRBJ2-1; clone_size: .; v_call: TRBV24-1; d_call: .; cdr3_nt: TGTGCCACCAGTGATCACGGGTCGCCGGAGCAGTTCTTC; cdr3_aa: CATSDHGSPEQFF
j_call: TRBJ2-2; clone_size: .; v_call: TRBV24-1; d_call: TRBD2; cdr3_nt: TGTGCCACCAGTGCGGCGGGAGGATATACCGGGGAGCTGTTTTTT; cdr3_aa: CATSAAGGYTGELFF
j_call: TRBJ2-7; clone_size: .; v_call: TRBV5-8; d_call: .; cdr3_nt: TGTGCCAGCAGCTTTAGGGACTTGCCATACGAGCAGTACTTC; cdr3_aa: CASSFRDLPYEQYF
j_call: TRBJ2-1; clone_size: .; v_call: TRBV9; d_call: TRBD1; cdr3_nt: TGTGCCAGCAGCGTAGAGGGACAGATAAATGAGCAGTTCTTC; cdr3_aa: CASSVEGQINEQFF
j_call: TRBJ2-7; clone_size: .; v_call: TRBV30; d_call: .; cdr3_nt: TGTGCCTGGAGTGGACACTTTTCCTACGAGCAGTACTTC; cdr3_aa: CAWSGHFSYEQYF
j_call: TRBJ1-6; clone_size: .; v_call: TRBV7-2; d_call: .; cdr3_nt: TGTGCCAGCAGCCCACAGGGACAAGGCCACTATAATTCACCCCTCCACTTT; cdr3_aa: CASSPQGQGHYNSPLHF
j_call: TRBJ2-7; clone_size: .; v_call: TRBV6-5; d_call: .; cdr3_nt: TGTGCCAGCAGTTACGACAGGCGAGTTTACGAGCAGTACTTC; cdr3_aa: CASSYDRRVYEQYF
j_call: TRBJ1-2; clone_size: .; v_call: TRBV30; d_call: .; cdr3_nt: TGTGCCTGGAGTTCCGGACAGTTTTCTAACTATGGCTACACCTTC; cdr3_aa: CAWSSGQFSNYGYTF
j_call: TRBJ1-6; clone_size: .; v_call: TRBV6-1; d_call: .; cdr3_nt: TGTGCCAGCAGTGAAGACAGAGAAAATAATTCACCCCTCCACTTT; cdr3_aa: CASSEDRENNSPLHF
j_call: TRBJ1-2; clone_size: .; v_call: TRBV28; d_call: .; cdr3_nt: TGTGCCAGCAGTTTAGAATCGCGAAACTATGGCTACACCTTC; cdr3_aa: CASSLESRNYGYTF
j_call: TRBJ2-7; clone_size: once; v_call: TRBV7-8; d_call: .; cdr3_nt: TGTGCCAGCAGAAAGGGGTCCTACGAGCAGTACTTC; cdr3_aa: CASRKGSYEQYF
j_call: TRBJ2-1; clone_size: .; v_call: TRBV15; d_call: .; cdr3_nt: TGTGCCACCAGCAGCCTACAGGGGGGGGACAATGAGCAGTTCTTC; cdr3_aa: CATSSLQGGDNEQFF
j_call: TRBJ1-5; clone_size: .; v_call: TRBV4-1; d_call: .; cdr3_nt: TGCGCCAGCAGCCAAGGACAGTATAGCAATCAGCCCCAGCATTTT; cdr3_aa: CASSQGQYSNQPQHF